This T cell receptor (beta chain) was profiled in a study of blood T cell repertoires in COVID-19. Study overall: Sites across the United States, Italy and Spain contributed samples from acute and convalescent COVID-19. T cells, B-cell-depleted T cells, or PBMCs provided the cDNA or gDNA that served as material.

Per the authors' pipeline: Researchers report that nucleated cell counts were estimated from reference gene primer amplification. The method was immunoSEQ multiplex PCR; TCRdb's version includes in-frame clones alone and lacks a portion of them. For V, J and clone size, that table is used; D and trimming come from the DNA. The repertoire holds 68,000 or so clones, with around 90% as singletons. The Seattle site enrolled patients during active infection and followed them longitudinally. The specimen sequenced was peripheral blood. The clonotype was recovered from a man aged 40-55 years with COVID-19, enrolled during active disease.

CDR3 DNA sequence: TGCGCCAGCAGCCAAGTGGCTGCCCGAGATACGCAGTATTTT. It encodes CASSQVAARDTQYF. The chain carries TRBV4-1 and TRBJ2-3; no definite D call. CDR1 is MGHRA, CDR2 YSYEKL, per germline. V was shortened by 1 base and J by 5 bases, with 10 bases between the two germline ends. CDR3 length: 14 amino acids.